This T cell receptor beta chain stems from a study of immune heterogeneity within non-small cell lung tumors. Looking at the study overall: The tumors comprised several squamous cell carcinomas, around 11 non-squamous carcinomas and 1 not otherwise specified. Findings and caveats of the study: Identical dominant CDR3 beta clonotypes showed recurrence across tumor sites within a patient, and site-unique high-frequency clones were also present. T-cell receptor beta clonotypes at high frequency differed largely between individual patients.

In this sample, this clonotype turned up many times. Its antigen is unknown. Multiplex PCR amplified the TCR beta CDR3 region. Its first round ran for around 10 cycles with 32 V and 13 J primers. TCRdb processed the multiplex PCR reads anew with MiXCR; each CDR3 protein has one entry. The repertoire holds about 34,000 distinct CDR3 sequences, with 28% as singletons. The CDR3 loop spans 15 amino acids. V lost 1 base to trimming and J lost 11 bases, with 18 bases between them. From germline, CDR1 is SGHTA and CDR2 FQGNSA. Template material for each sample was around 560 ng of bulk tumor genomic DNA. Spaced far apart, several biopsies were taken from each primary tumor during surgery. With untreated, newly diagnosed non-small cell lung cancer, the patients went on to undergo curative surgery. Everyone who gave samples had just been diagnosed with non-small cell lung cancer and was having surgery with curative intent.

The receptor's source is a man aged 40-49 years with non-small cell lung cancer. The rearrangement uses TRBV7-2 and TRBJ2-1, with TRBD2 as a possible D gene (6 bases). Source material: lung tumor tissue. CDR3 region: CASSLGGGAREKQFF. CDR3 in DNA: TGTGCCAGCAGCTTAGGAGGAGGGGCCCGGGAGAAGCAGTTCTTC.